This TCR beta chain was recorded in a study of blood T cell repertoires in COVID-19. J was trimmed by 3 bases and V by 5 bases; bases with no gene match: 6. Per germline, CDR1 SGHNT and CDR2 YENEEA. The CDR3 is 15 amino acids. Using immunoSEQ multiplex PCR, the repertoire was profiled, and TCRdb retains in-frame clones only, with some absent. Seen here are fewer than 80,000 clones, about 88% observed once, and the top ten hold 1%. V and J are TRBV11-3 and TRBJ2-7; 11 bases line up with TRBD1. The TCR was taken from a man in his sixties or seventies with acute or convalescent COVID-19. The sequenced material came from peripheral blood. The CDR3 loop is CASSKGTGGHYEQYF. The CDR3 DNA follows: TGTGCCAGCAGCAAAGGGACAGGGGGGCACTACGAGCAGTACTTC.